This is a list of T cell receptor beta chains from one sample in a study of CD8+ T cells in alopecia areata. Sequencing was performed with immunoSEQ multiplex PCR; in TCRdb, only in-frame clones are kept and a portion is missing. The sample lists hundreds of thousands of clones; approximately 70% were seen once. Sequencing was performed on CD4+ T cells sorted from blood, taken around week 44, from a patient treated with tofacitinib. All receptors derive from a human donor with alopecia areata. CDR3s include the opening cysteine and the closing phenylalanine or tryptophan. A D gene is named only where the DNA matches it firmly. The listing skips clone size in some rows; elsewhere it reads once, few, many or a size class.

d_call: .; v_call: TRBV18; clone_size: .; j_call: TRBJ1-3; cdr3_nt: TGTGCCAGCTCACCACCCGGGACCAACACCATATATTTT; cdr3_aa: CASSPPGTNTIYF
d_call: .; v_call: TRBV25-1; clone_size: .; j_call: TRBJ2-5; cdr3_nt: TGTGCCAGCAGCCAAAACGGAGGGGCGGGCCAGTACTTC; cdr3_aa: CASSQNGGAGQYF
d_call: .; v_call: TRBV29-1; clone_size: .; j_call: TRBJ2-3; cdr3_nt: TGCAGCGTTGATAGGAAGGCGGGAACGCAGTATTTT; cdr3_aa: CSVDRKAGTQYF
d_call: .; v_call: TRBV29-1; clone_size: .; j_call: TRBJ1-5; cdr3_nt: TGCAGCGTTGAGGGCCAGGGCGGTCAGCCCCAGCATTTT; cdr3_aa: CSVEGQGGQPQHF
d_call: TRBD2; v_call: TRBV30; clone_size: .; j_call: TRBJ2-1; cdr3_nt: TGTGCCTGGAGTACTAGCGCCACAAACAATGAGCAGTTCTTC; cdr3_aa: CAWSTSATNNEQFF
d_call: .; v_call: TRBV29-1; clone_size: .; j_call: TRBJ2-2; cdr3_nt: TGCAGCGCTGACGGCGACTCGAACACCGGGGAGCTGTTTTTT; cdr3_aa: CSADGDSNTGELFF
d_call: .; v_call: TRBV29-1; clone_size: .; j_call: TRBJ1-2; cdr3_nt: TGCAGCGCGGCTGAAGATAACTATGGCTACACCTTC; cdr3_aa: CSAAEDNYGYTF
d_call: TRBD1; v_call: TRBV27; clone_size: .; j_call: TRBJ1-2; cdr3_nt: TGTGCCAGCAGTAATACAGGGGACAATGGCTACACCTTC; cdr3_aa: CASSNTGDNGYTF
d_call: .; v_call: TRBV6-1; clone_size: .; j_call: TRBJ2-7; cdr3_nt: TGTGCCAGCAGCGGACAGTCCTACGAGCAGTACTTC; cdr3_aa: CASSGQSYEQYF
d_call: .; v_call: TRBV29-1; clone_size: .; j_call: TRBJ2-7; cdr3_nt: TGCAGCGTTGAAGGGCCCAACTACGAGCAGTACTTC; cdr3_aa: CSVEGPNYEQYF
d_call: .; v_call: TRBV15; clone_size: few; j_call: TRBJ2-7; cdr3_nt: TGTGCCACCAGCAGGCAGATTAACTACGAGCAGTACTTC; cdr3_aa: CATSRQINYEQYF
d_call: .; v_call: TRBV5-1; clone_size: .; j_call: TRBJ1-1; cdr3_nt: TGCGCCAGCAGCTCAGGGACAACGGGGAACACTGAAGCTTTCTTT; cdr3_aa: CASSSGTTGNTEAFF
d_call: TRBD1; v_call: TRBV4-1; clone_size: once; j_call: TRBJ1-2; cdr3_nt: TGCGCCAGCAGCCACCGGACAGGGGGCCCCTATGGCTACACCTTC; cdr3_aa: CASSHRTGGPYGYTF
d_call: .; v_call: TRBV5-6; clone_size: once; j_call: TRBJ2-6; cdr3_nt: TGTGCCAGCAGCTTGGAGGGCCGCTCTGGGGCCAACGTCCTGACTTTC; cdr3_aa: CASSLEGRSGANVLTF
d_call: .; v_call: TRBV21-1; clone_size: .; j_call: TRBJ2-6; cdr3_nt: TGTGCCAGCAGCAAACGGTGCTCTGGGGCCAACGTCCTGACTTTC; cdr3_aa: CASSKRCSGANVLTF
d_call: .; v_call: TRBV2; clone_size: few; j_call: TRBJ1-1; cdr3_nt: TGTGCCAGCTTAAATAGGGCAGTGCAGAACACTGAAGCTTTCTTT; cdr3_aa: CASLNRAVQNTEAFF
d_call: .; v_call: TRBV11-1; clone_size: .; j_call: TRBJ2-1; cdr3_nt: TGTGCCAGCAGCTTAGGCCAGGACAATGAGCAGTTCTTC; cdr3_aa: CASSLGQDNEQFF
d_call: .; v_call: TRBV6-1; clone_size: .; j_call: TRBJ2-7; cdr3_nt: TGTGCCAGTCAGTCAGGGGACACCTACGAGCAGTACTTC; cdr3_aa: CASQSGDTYEQYF
d_call: .; v_call: TRBV6-6; clone_size: .; j_call: TRBJ2-2; cdr3_nt: TGTGCCAGCAGTTCTCCGGGGGACAGTCCCGCCGGGGAGCTGTTTTTT; cdr3_aa: CASSSPGDSPAGELFF
d_call: TRBD1; v_call: TRBV15; clone_size: few; j_call: TRBJ2-3; cdr3_nt: TGTGCCACCAGCAGAGAACGACAGGGGGCTTCAGATACGCAGTATTTT; cdr3_aa: CATSRERQGASDTQYF
d_call: .; v_call: TRBV29-1; clone_size: .; j_call: TRBJ1-1; cdr3_nt: TGCAGCGTTAACAAGGGGGGTCGGGGGACTGAAGCTTTCTTT; cdr3_aa: CSVNKGGRGTEAFF
d_call: .; v_call: TRBV29-1; clone_size: many; j_call: TRBJ2-3; cdr3_nt: TGCAGCGTTCAAACCTCCGGGGTAGGAGATACGCAGTATTTT; cdr3_aa: CSVQTSGVGDTQYF
d_call: .; v_call: TRBV28; clone_size: .; j_call: TRBJ1-4; cdr3_nt: TGTGCCAGCATGGAGGGGATCGGTGAAAAACTGTTTTTT; cdr3_aa: CASMEGIGEKLFF
d_call: .; v_call: TRBV29-1; clone_size: .; j_call: TRBJ1-2; cdr3_nt: TGCAGCGTTGAGGGAGGGATCTATGGCTACACCTTC; cdr3_aa: CSVEGGIYGYTF
d_call: TRBD2; v_call: TRBV29-1; clone_size: .; j_call: TRBJ2-1; cdr3_nt: TGCAGCGTTGCCAGCGGGGGGACCTACAATGAGCAGTTCTTC; cdr3_aa: CSVASGGTYNEQFF
d_call: .; v_call: TRBV30; clone_size: .; j_call: TRBJ1-5; cdr3_nt: TGTGCCTGGAGCCAGACAGGAGGTTATCAGCCCCAGCATTTT; cdr3_aa: CAWSQTGGYQPQHF
d_call: .; v_call: TRBV29-1; clone_size: few; j_call: TRBJ1-1; cdr3_nt: TGCAGCGTTGATGGCAGAATGAACACTGAAGCTTTCTTT; cdr3_aa: CSVDGRMNTEAFF
d_call: .; v_call: TRBV15; clone_size: .; j_call: TRBJ1-2; cdr3_nt: TGTGCCACCAGCAGAGAGGGCGGCTACACCTTC; cdr3_aa: CATSREGGYTF
d_call: .; v_call: TRBV27; clone_size: few; j_call: TRBJ2-5; cdr3_nt: TGTGCCAGCAGTTCATGGAGGGATCAAGAGACCCAGTACTTC; cdr3_aa: CASSSWRDQETQYF